Described below is a single T cell receptor beta chain sequence and its context. Clones were read by immunoSEQ multiplex PCR, and TCRdb kept only the in-frame ones, dropping some. The profile shows about 69,000 clones, nearly 90% of them singletons. This record comes from a study of OX40 agonist ivuxolimab in advanced cancers. CDR3 length: 15 residues. Germline V lookup: CDR1 MNHEY, CDR2 SVGAGI. The V end lost 5 bases, the J end lost 3 bases, and 17 bases lay between the germline ends. The V and J genes are TRBV6-5 and TRBJ2-7, with D tentatively TRBD2 (6 bases). The sample here was CD4+ or CD8+ T cells sorted from blood, taken in a trial of the OX40 agonist ivuxolimab. The TCR originated in an adult with an advanced solid tumor such as melanoma, head and neck, liver or kidney cancer. The chain's CDR3 is CASSPPGLTFYEQYF. Written as DNA, the CDR3 is TGTGCCAGCAGTCCCCCGGGACTTACCTTCTACGAGCAGTACTTC.